The rows below give T cell receptor beta chains drawn from one sample of a study of molecular identifiers for immune sequencing clone quantification. Each CDR3 protein gets one entry after TCRdb re-called the PCR reads with MiXCR. The table records some 650,000 distinct CDR3 sequences, just under 20% of them present only once. Specimen: naive CD8+ T cells from blood, with Jurkat cell RNA spiked in. Every receptor here comes from a human donor in good health. Some libraries in this study had Jurkat cell RNA spiked in. Each CDR3 is given with its conserved first and last residue. Each record gives: clone size, V gene, D gene, J gene, CDR3 DNA, CDR3 protein. The D gene is left open where the match is weak. Clone size is not always given. Where it is, it says once, few, many or a class for expanded clones.

size: -; V: TRBV15; D: -; J: TRBJ2-5; DNA: TGTGCCACCAGCCCAGGGAGGTACCAAGAGACCCAGTACTTC; CDR3: CATSPGRYQETQYF
size: many; V: TRBV29-1; D: -; J: TRBJ2-7; DNA: TGCAGCGTCTCAGAAACGGGCGAGCAGTACTTC; CDR3: CSVSETGEQYF
size: many; V: TRBV27; D: TRBD2; J: TRBJ2-1; DNA: TGTGCCAGCAGTTTTGGTAGCGGGGCCAATGAGCAGTTCTTC; CDR3: CASSFGSGANEQFF
size: few; V: TRBV7-9; D: TRBD1; J: TRBJ2-5; DNA: TGTGCCAGCAGCTGGGACAGGGAAAATATAGAGACCCAGTACTTC; CDR3: CASSWDRENIETQYF
size: many; V: TRBV25-1; D: -; J: TRBJ2-7; DNA: TGTGCCAGCAGTGGTCCCCAGCAGTACTTC; CDR3: CASSGPQQYF
size: -; V: TRBV23-1; D: -; J: TRBJ2-2; DNA: TGCGCCAGCAGGAAAAAACAGGGCGTCTTTTTGAAAGCGAACACCGGGGAGCTGTTTTTT; CDR3: CASRKKQGVFLKANTGELFF
size: -; V: TRBV24-1; D: TRBD2; J: TRBJ2-3; DNA: TGTGCCACCAGTGATCCTACTAGCGGCATGGGAGATACGCAGTATTTT; CDR3: CATSDPTSGMGDTQYF
size: many; V: TRBV4-1; D: -; J: TRBJ2-3; DNA: TGCGCCAGCAGCCAAGTGATGGGGTTTAGCACAGATACGCAGTATTTT; CDR3: CASSQVMGFSTDTQYF
size: many; V: TRBV4-3; D: TRBD2; J: TRBJ2-1; DNA: TGCGCCAGCAGCGAACTTTCCGGGACTAGCGGCTACAATGAGCAGTTCTTC; CDR3: CASSELSGTSGYNEQFF
size: -; V: TRBV4-1; D: -; J: TRBJ2-1; DNA: TGCGCCAGCAGCCCCGGACGGGGGTTGGATGAGCAGTTCTTC; CDR3: CASSPGRGLDEQFF
size: many; V: TRBV7-2; D: -; J: TRBJ2-3; DNA: TGTGCCAGCAGCTTACGGACAGTAATCACAGATACGCAGTATTTT; CDR3: CASSLRTVITDTQYF
size: many; V: TRBV27; D: TRBD1; J: TRBJ1-1; DNA: TGTGCCAGCAGTTTAACCCCGGCAGGGGGCTGGACTGAAGCTTTCTTT; CDR3: CASSLTPAGGWTEAFF
size: -; V: TRBV19; D: -; J: TRBJ1-3; DNA: TGTGCCAGTACCTCGTTGACGGGGGCGGAAGGAAACACCATATATTTT; CDR3: CASTSLTGAEGNTIYF
size: -; V: TRBV6-2/TRBV6-3; D: -; J: TRBJ1-6; DNA: TGTGCCAGCAGCCCTACGGCAGGGCTGAATTCACCCCTCCACTTT; CDR3: CASSPTAGLNSPLHF
size: many; V: TRBV4-3; D: TRBD2; J: TRBJ2-7; DNA: TGCGCCAGCAGCCAAGACGTGCGGGAGAACTACGAGCAGTACTTC; CDR3: CASSQDVRENYEQYF
size: many; V: TRBV7-9; D: -; J: TRBJ2-3; DNA: TGTGCCAGCAGCATTCGGGACGGTACATACACAGATACGCAGTATTTT; CDR3: CASSIRDGTYTDTQYF
size: many; V: TRBV6-4; D: -; J: TRBJ1-1; DNA: TGTGCCAGCAGTGAAGGGTTAACGACTGAAGCTTTCTTT; CDR3: CASSEGLTTEAFF
size: few; V: TRBV9; D: -; J: TRBJ2-7; DNA: TGTGCCAGCAGCGGGGGGCAGGGGACCGCCGAGCAGTACTTC; CDR3: CASSGGQGTAEQYF
size: many; V: TRBV27; D: -; J: TRBJ2-1; DNA: TGTGCCAGCAGTTTAGTAGGGTCCAATGAGCAGTTCTTC; CDR3: CASSLVGSNEQFF
size: many; V: TRBV29-1; D: TRBD1; J: TRBJ2-3; DNA: TGCAGCGTTGTCGGGACAGGGACCCTCACAGATACGCAGTATTTT; CDR3: CSVVGTGTLTDTQYF
size: many; V: TRBV6-5; D: -; J: TRBJ2-3; DNA: TGTGCCAGCAGTACCTTAACAGGGTCTCCCTACACAGATACGCAGTATTTT; CDR3: CASSTLTGSPYTDTQYF
size: many; V: TRBV5-6; D: -; J: TRBJ2-6; DNA: TGTGCCAGCAGCTTGGCAGCAAGTTCTGCCCAATATGGGGCCAACGTCCTGACTTTC; CDR3: CASSLAASSAQYGANVLTF
size: many; V: TRBV2; D: -; J: TRBJ2-5; DNA: TGTGCCACCGAGGTGGAAGGGAGGGAGACCCAGTACTTC; CDR3: CATEVEGRETQYF
size: many; V: TRBV24-1; D: -; J: TRBJ2-1; DNA: TGTGCCACCAGTGATCCCCATAAGGGGGGGCTCACGGATGAGCAGTTCTTC; CDR3: CATSDPHKGGLTDEQFF
size: many; V: TRBV7-9; D: -; J: TRBJ2-5; DNA: TGTGCCAGCAGCCCGGGTCGAGAGACCCAGTACTTC; CDR3: CASSPGRETQYF
size: many; V: TRBV12-3/TRBV12-4; D: -; J: TRBJ2-4; DNA: TGTGCCTCAGCGGGCGTAGCCAAAAACATTCAGTACTTC; CDR3: CASAGVAKNIQYF
size: -; V: TRBV10-3; D: -; J: TRBJ1-2; DNA: TGTGCCATCAGTGACGGCACCTATGGCTACACCTTC; CDR3: CAISDGTYGYTF
size: many; V: TRBV7-6; D: TRBD2; J: TRBJ2-3; DNA: TGTGCCAGCAGCTTTCTAGCGGGAGTTGATACGCAGTATTTT; CDR3: CASSFLAGVDTQYF
size: many; V: TRBV5-6; D: -; J: TRBJ1-5; DNA: TGTGCCAGCAGCTTGAAGTATAGCAATCAGCCCCAGCATTTT; CDR3: CASSLKYSNQPQHF
size: few; V: TRBV19; D: TRBD1; J: TRBJ2-7; DNA: TGTGCCAGTACCCCAACGACAGGGGCCTACGAGCAGTACTTC; CDR3: CASTPTTGAYEQYF
size: many; V: TRBV7-9; D: -; J: TRBJ2-3; DNA: TGTGCCAGCAGCTTAGAAACAACAGATACGCAGTATTTT; CDR3: CASSLETTDTQYF
size: many; V: TRBV6-6; D: TRBD2; J: TRBJ2-5; DNA: TGTGCCAGCAGTCCCCACTCGGGGGGGAAGGAGACCCAGTACTTC; CDR3: CASSPHSGGKETQYF
size: once; V: TRBV13; D: TRBD1; J: TRBJ1-4; DNA: TGTGCCAGCAGCTTAGGGGGGGTACAGGGGGCAACTGAAAAACTGTTTTTT; CDR3: CASSLGGVQGATEKLFF
size: many; V: TRBV9; D: -; J: TRBJ2-1; DNA: TGTGCCAGCAGCGTGCTAGACTACAATGAGCAGTTCTTC; CDR3: CASSVLDYNEQFF
size: many; V: TRBV20-1; D: TRBD2; J: TRBJ2-3; DNA: TGCAGTGCTTCCCCTACCGCTAGCGGGAGAGTCGCAGATACGCAGTATTTT; CDR3: CSASPTASGRVADTQYF
size: many; V: TRBV7-9; D: TRBD1; J: TRBJ2-7; DNA: TGTGCCAGCAGCTTCCCGGGACAGGGGATCTACGAGCAGTACTTC; CDR3: CASSFPGQGIYEQYF
size: many; V: TRBV5-1; D: -; J: TRBJ2-3; DNA: TGCGCCAGCAGCTGGAACGAGGCTAGCGACACAGATACGCAGTATTTT; CDR3: CASSWNEASDTDTQYF
size: few; V: TRBV27; D: -; J: TRBJ2-7; DNA: TGTGCCAGCAGTTTGTGGCTAGGCTCCGAGCAGTACTTC; CDR3: CASSLWLGSEQYF
size: -; V: TRBV19; D: -; J: TRBJ2-5; DNA: TGTGCCAGTAGTATGTGGACAGCATTACAAGAGACCCAGTACTTC; CDR3: CASSMWTALQETQYF
size: -; V: TRBV19; D: TRBD2; J: TRBJ2-7; DNA: TGTGCCAGTAGCCCCGGGACTAGCGGCTTCTACGAGCAGTACTTC; CDR3: CASSPGTSGFYEQYF
size: many; V: TRBV4-1; D: TRBD2; J: TRBJ2-3; DNA: TGCGCCAGCAGCCAAGATTCCGCTAGCGGATACAGCACAGATACGCAGTATTTT; CDR3: CASSQDSASGYSTDTQYF
size: few; V: TRBV28; D: -; J: TRBJ2-1; DNA: TGTGCCAGCAGTTTCCGGGGGCAAGCCAATGAGCAGTTCTTC; CDR3: CASSFRGQANEQFF
size: -; V: TRBV24-1; D: -; J: TRBJ1-5; DNA: TGTGCACTAAATAGGGGCGGTGGCAATCAGCCCCAGCATTTT; CDR3: CALNRGGGNQPQHF
size: many; V: TRBV20-1; D: -; J: TRBJ2-4; DNA: TGCAGTGCTAGAGATACCCCCGCGGGGATTGGCAAAAACATTCAGTACTTC; CDR3: CSARDTPAGIGKNIQYF
size: many; V: TRBV20-1; D: TRBD2; J: TRBJ2-3; DNA: TGCAGTGCTAGAAAGCGGGGACTAACAGATACGCAGTATTTT; CDR3: CSARKRGLTDTQYF
size: -; V: TRBV27; D: -; J: TRBJ2-7; DNA: TGTGCCAGCACCGCGTCAAGTACCCACGAGCAGTACTTC; CDR3: CASTASSTHEQYF
size: many; V: TRBV20-1; D: TRBD2; J: TRBJ2-7; DNA: TGCAGTGCTAGAGATCTCGGTAGCGGGTCTCACGAGCAGTACTTC; CDR3: CSARDLGSGSHEQYF
size: -; V: TRBV4-3; D: -; J: TRBJ2-1; DNA: TGCGCCAGCAGCCAAGTAGGGGGAATTGAACGTGAGCAGTTCTTC; CDR3: CASSQVGGIEREQFF
size: -; V: TRBV6-5; D: TRBD1; J: TRBJ2-3; DNA: TGTGCCAGCTCTTTAACCCAGGGGGCCACAGATACGCAGTATTTT; CDR3: CASSLTQGATDTQYF
size: many; V: TRBV5-1; D: TRBD1; J: TRBJ2-7; DNA: TGCGCCAGCAGCTTCAGTCAGGGGGCGTACTACGAGCAGTACTTC; CDR3: CASSFSQGAYYEQYF
size: -; V: TRBV2; D: TRBD1; J: TRBJ2-7; DNA: TGTGCCAACCCCCCCCCGGGACAGGGGTCTTGTGTCTCTTCCTACGAGCAGTACTTC; CDR3: CANPPPGQGSCVSSYEQYF
size: -; V: TRBV12-3/TRBV12-4; D: -; J: TRBJ2-7; DNA: TGTGCCAGCAGTTTAAACATCTACGAGCAGTACTTC; CDR3: CASSLNIYEQYF
size: many; V: TRBV5-4; D: -; J: TRBJ1-1; DNA: TGTGCCAGCAGCTTTGGAGGGGGTGAAGCTTTCTTT; CDR3: CASSFGGGEAFF
size: many; V: TRBV19; D: TRBD2; J: TRBJ2-1; DNA: TGTGCCAGTAGTTTTGGCGGGAGGTCCCCAGGCGCCCCGTTCTTC; CDR3: CASSFGGRSPGAPFF